Listed below are T cell receptor beta chains from one sample, sequenced in a study of low-dose radiotherapy and immunotherapy resistance in tumors. In TCRdb, the reads were re-called with MiXCR into one record per CDR3 protein. The table has tens of thousands of distinct CDR3 sequences, around 35% seen once. The source was PBMCs, collected after low-dose radiotherapy plus immunotherapy. The receptor source for this set is a male donor with rectosigmoid adenocarcinoma. The CDR3 runs from the conserved cysteine through the conserved F or W. A D gene is named only where the DNA matches it firmly. Some rows have no size entry. The others give once, few or many, or a class for an expanded clone.

.	TRBV11-3	TRBJ2-3	.	TGTGCCAGCTCCAGGGGTGGATTGGCAGATACGCAGTATTTT	CASSRGGLADTQYF
.	TRBV7-2	TRBJ2-1	.	TGTGCCAGCAGCCGAGGGGGGTCGTTGGGTTACAATGAGCAGTTCTTC	CASSRGGSLGYNEQFF
.	TRBV5-1	TRBJ2-5	many	TGCGCCAGCAGCCACGGGACCTCGCAAGAGACCCAGTACTTC	CASSHGTSQETQYF
.	TRBV29-1	TRBJ2-7	many	TGCAGCGTTGGATGGGGTGGGAACGAGCAGTACTTC	CSVGWGGNEQYF
.	TRBV6-2/TRBV6-3	TRBJ2-7	many	TGTGCCAGCAGACCCGGGAAATGGGGCGAGCAGTACTTC	CASRPGKWGEQYF
.	TRBV28	TRBJ1-1	few	TGTGCCAGCAGTTTAGATGGCGGGGTGAACACTGAAGCTTTCTTT	CASSLDGGVNTEAFF
TRBD2	TRBV28	TRBJ2-4	many	TGTGCCAGCAGTTACGGACTAGCGAGAGCCATTCAGTACTTC	CASSYGLARAIQYF
TRBD2	TRBV3-1	TRBJ2-7	.	TGTGCCAGCAGCCAAGGCGGGACTAAGGAGTACTTC	CASSQGGTKEYF
.	TRBV20-1	TRBJ2-1	.	TGCAGTGCTATAAAGGTGGCGGGGTACTCCTACAATGAGCAGTTCTTC	CSAIKVAGYSYNEQFF
.	TRBV28	TRBJ2-3	many	TGTGCCAGCGGCCCACCGGACAGCACAGATACGCAGTATTTT	CASGPPDSTDTQYF
.	TRBV5-1	TRBJ1-1	.	TGCGCCAGCAGCTTTCAGGGTAGGGACACTGAAGCTTTCTTT	CASSFQGRDTEAFF
TRBD2	TRBV18	TRBJ2-1	few	TGTGCCAGCTCAGGGGAGGGTTTTCGACAACTATACAATGAGCAGTTCTTC	CASSGEGFRQLYNEQFF
.	TRBV4-3	TRBJ1-5	few	TGCGCCAGCAGCCTTGAGGTCACCCAGGGTGGTCAGCCCCAGCATTTT	CASSLEVTQGGQPQHF
TRBD1	TRBV6-2/TRBV6-3	TRBJ1-2	many	TGTGCCAGCAGTTACGGACAGGGGTTTGGCTACACCTTC	CASSYGQGFGYTF
.	TRBV4-2	TRBJ1-6	many	TGTGCCAGCAGCCAAGATCGGGGCACGGGTAATTCACCCCTCCACTTT	CASSQDRGTGNSPLHF
.	TRBV19	TRBJ1-5	many	TGTGCCAGTAGTCAGGGAGGGTACAACAATCAGCCCCAGCATTTT	CASSQGGYNNQPQHF
TRBD1	TRBV6-2/TRBV6-3	TRBJ1-1	.	TGTGCCAGCAGTAACAGACAGGGGACGAACACTGAAGCTTTCTTT	CASSNRQGTNTEAFF
TRBD2	TRBV5-1	TRBJ2-2	many	TGCGCCAGCAGCTTTGCGGGAGGGCCCCCCGGGGAGCTGTTTTTT	CASSFAGGPPGELFF
.	TRBV14	TRBJ2-7	once	TGTGCCAGCAGCCCTACCCTCGGGGTTCCCTCCTACGAGCAGTACTTC	CASSPTLGVPSYEQYF
.	TRBV24-1	TRBJ2-3	many	TGTGCCACCAGTGAAGGACAGACAGATACGCAGTATTTT	CATSEGQTDTQYF
TRBD1	TRBV6-8	TRBJ1-1	once	TGTGCCAGCAGTCCTGGACAGGCGAACACTGAAGCTTTCTTT	CASSPGQANTEAFF
TRBD2	TRBV18	TRBJ2-1	many	TGTGCCAGCTCACCACCTAGCGGGGGCTACAATGAGCAGTTCTTC	CASSPPSGGYNEQFF
.	TRBV7-2	TRBJ1-4	.	TGTGCCAGCAGCCCCCGGTTTTTTGCGACTCCTCCGGCTAATGAAAAACTGTTTTTT	CASSPRFFATPPANEKLFF
TRBD2	TRBV20-1	TRBJ2-4	once	TGCAGTGCTCAGAGGGAGGCGGGAGCCCTAGGGTACTTC	CSAQREAGALGYF
TRBD2	TRBV15	TRBJ2-1	many	TGTGCCACCAGCAGAGATAAACTGGCGGGAGCTAACAATGAGCAGTTCTTC	CATSRDKLAGANNEQFF
.	TRBV3-1	TRBJ2-5	many	TGTGCCAGCAGCCCCCGGGACGAGACCCAGTACTTC	CASSPRDETQYF
.	TRBV20-1	TRBJ2-5	few	TGCAGTGCCTCAGATTTTGCAGTCCAAGAGACCCAGTACTTC	CSASDFAVQETQYF
.	TRBV12-3/TRBV12-4	TRBJ1-5	few	TGTGCCAGCACCTTAGGCGGGGGGCAGCCCCAGCATTTT	CASTLGGGQPQHF
.	TRBV7-6	TRBJ2-7	many	TGTGCCAGCAGCTCGGACACCTCTTACGAGCAGTACTTC	CASSSDTSYEQYF
TRBD2	TRBV2	TRBJ2-7	few	TGTGCCGGTTACGCTGGGACTAGCTCCTACGAGCAGTACTTC	CAGYAGTSSYEQYF
.	TRBV12-3/TRBV12-4	TRBJ1-1	many	TGTGCCAGCGGGTGGAACACTGAAGCTTTCTTT	CASGWNTEAFF
TRBD1	TRBV28	TRBJ1-5	many	TGTGCCAGCAGTTTAGCCGGGACAGGGGGCTCGGTTAGCAATCAGCCCCAGCATTTT	CASSLAGTGGSVSNQPQHF
.	TRBV28	TRBJ2-7	many	TGTGCCAGCAGCTCCGTTTGGGGTTCGGTAACCTACGAGCAGTACTTC	CASSSVWGSVTYEQYF
TRBD2	TRBV5-1	TRBJ2-1	many	TGCGCCAGCAGCTTGGATCCGCGGGGGGGCAACAATGAGCAGTTCTTC	CASSLDPRGGNNEQFF
.	TRBV5-8	TRBJ1-1	.	TGTGCCAGCAGCCCCTTTCGCTTAAACACTGAAGCTTTCTTT	CASSPFRLNTEAFF
.	TRBV5-6	TRBJ2-1	few	TGTGCCAGCAGCTTGAGGGGTGCGTCCTACAATGAGCAGTTCTTC	CASSLRGASYNEQFF
.	TRBV6-2/TRBV6-3	TRBJ1-2	.	TGTGCCAGCAGCGAAGGGCCCGCTAACTATGGCTACACCTTC	CASSEGPANYGYTF
TRBD2	TRBV28	TRBJ2-5	once	TGTGCCAGCAGCCTGCCTAGCGGGGGACAAGAGACCCAGTACTTC	CASSLPSGGQETQYF
.	TRBV27	TRBJ1-1	.	TGTGCCAGCAGTTTGGGGGAGGTAACTGAAGCTTTCTTT	CASSLGEVTEAFF
.	TRBV24-1	TRBJ2-7	.	TGTGCCACCAGTGATACCTACCTCTTGCGGGGGCTCTCCTACGAGCAGTACTTC	CATSDTYLLRGLSYEQYF
.	TRBV18	TRBJ2-1	few	TGTGCCAGCTCACCACCTGAGGGCAGTTCCCCTAGCTCCTACAATGAGCAGTTCTTC	CASSPPEGSSPSSYNEQFF
.	TRBV12-3/TRBV12-4	TRBJ2-4	.	TGTGCCAGCAGTCCTCTTGGGGAAAACATTCAGTACTTC	CASSPLGENIQYF
.	TRBV5-8	TRBJ1-4	once	TGTGCCAGCAGCCTTGACGGGAACGGCGAAAAACTGTTTTTT	CASSLDGNGEKLFF
TRBD1	TRBV7-9	TRBJ1-5	few	TGTGCCAGCAGCTCCGACAGGGCGGGTGGTCAGCCCCAGCATTTT	CASSSDRAGGQPQHF
.	TRBV24-1	TRBJ2-7	many	TGTGCCACCAGTGAGCCCGCTAGGATGGCTGGGGGCTACGAGCAGTACTTC	CATSEPARMAGGYEQYF
.	TRBV2	TRBJ2-3	few	TGTGCCAGCAAGGAAGCAGGGGGCACAGATACGCAGTATTTT	CASKEAGGTDTQYF
.	TRBV11-1	TRBJ2-1	.	TGTGCCAGCAGCTTCCGCGCGCAGGGACACAATGAGCAGTTCTTC	CASSFRAQGHNEQFF
.	TRBV27	TRBJ1-5	many	TGTGCCAGCAGTTTATTGCCGGGGGCCCCCCAGCATTTT	CASSLLPGAPQHF
.	TRBV27	TRBJ1-1	many	TGTGCCAGCAGTTCTACAGGGTTTAACACTGAAGCTTTCTTT	CASSSTGFNTEAFF
.	TRBV6-2/TRBV6-3	TRBJ2-5	.	TGTGCCAGCAGTGAAGGACCCCGGGAGACCCAGTACTTC	CASSEGPRETQYF
TRBD2	TRBV6-2/TRBV6-3	TRBJ2-7	.	TGTGCCAGCAGTGAGTCGGGGCGGGGGACCTACGAGCAGTACTTC	CASSESGRGTYEQYF
.	TRBV7-2	TRBJ2-7	many	TGTGCCAGCAGCTTATTACCTGTGGGGGCAGTGGGATACGAGCAGTACTTC	CASSLLPVGAVGYEQYF
.	TRBV12-3/TRBV12-4	TRBJ2-3	.	TGTGCCAGCAGCCGTAGCGGCAGCACAGATACGCAGTATTTT	CASSRSGSTDTQYF
.	TRBV6-1	TRBJ2-6	.	TGTGCCGGCCGGGATGGGGGGCTTAGGTCTGGGGCCAACGTCCTGACTTTC	CAGRDGGLRSGANVLTF